The next 27 T cell receptor beta chains were all read from a single sample in a study of T cell repertoires in cytomegalovirus infection. Which antigens these TCRs recognize remains unknown. One entry per CDR3 protein results from TCRdb running MiXCR on the reads. The repertoire holds about 110,000 distinct CDR3 sequences, with 30% as singletons. Sequenced here: CD8+ T cells from cultured PBMCs, sampled from culture after CMV antigen stimulation. These receptor sequences come from a human donor in good health (CMV status not recorded). Some clones in this sample may be carry-over from other donors' samples.

The V call is TRBV4-1, the J call TRBJ1-3, with D uncertain. Germline CDR1 and CDR2: MGHRA and YSYEKL. Deletions cut 3 bases from V and 0 bases from J, with 9 bases between. CDR3 size: 15 residues. This CDR3 is CASSQVARSGNTIYF. CDR3 nucleotide sequence: TGCGCCAGCAGCCAGGTCGCGCGCTCTGGAAACACCATATATTTT.

At least ten counts were recorded for this clonotype. V gene TRBV7-2 combines with J gene TRBJ1-6; no reliable D call. The CDR3 loop spans 14 amino acids. From germline, CDR1 is SGHTA and CDR2 FQGNSA. V was pared by 5 bases and J by 9 bases, with 14 bases between. The CDR3 nucleotides read TGTGCCAGCAGCCCGGGGTTGGGCCGTTCACCCCTCCACTTT. It is translated as CASSPGLGRSPLHF.

The rearrangement links TRBV2 to TRBJ2-5; D remains unclear. Deletions cut 8 bases from V and 5 bases from J, with 15 bases between. The CDR3 spans 13 residues. Germline CDR1 and CDR2: SNHLY and FYNNEI. The CDR3 spells CASQTSTWETQYF. As DNA, the CDR3 is TGTGCCAGCCAGACATCTACCTGGGAGACCCAGTACTTC. The full variable domain, its missing parts supplied by reference TRBV2 and TRBJ2-5, is EPEVTQTPSHQVTQMGQEVILRCVPISNHLYFYWYRQILGQKVEFLVSFYNNEISEKSEIFDDQFSVERPDGSNFTLKIRSTKLEDSAMYFCASQTSTWETQYFGPGTRLLVL.

This clonotype showed up many times. V usage is TRBV11-2 and J usage is TRBJ1-5, with D unclear. Trimming cost V 1 base and J 6 bases, with 13 bases left between them. From germline, CDR1 is SGHAT and CDR2 FQNNGV. This CDR3 comprises 15 residues. CDR3 amino acids: CASSLGEGWGQPQHF. CDR3 in DNA: TGTGCCAGCAGCTTAGGAGAGGGATGGGGTCAGCCCCAGCATTTT. Together with reference TRBV11-2 and TRBJ1-5, the CDR3 gives the full variable domain: EAGVAQSPRYKIIEKRQSVAFWCNPISGHATLYWYQQILGQGPKLLIQFQNNGVVDDSQLPKDRFSAERLKGVDSTLKIQPAKLEDSAVYLCASSLGEGWGQPQHFGDGTRLSIL.

This clonotype was counted at least ten times. The V call is TRBV19, the J call TRBJ1-2, with D tentatively TRBD1 (5 bases). Germline assignment: CDR1 LNHDA and CDR2 SQIVND (reference sequence). The V gene lost 0 bases and the J gene lost 2 bases, with 10 bases spanning the gap. This CDR3 has 15 residues. Here the CDR3 DNA reads TGTGCCAGTAGTATAGACGGACGGACAAACTATGGCTACACCTTC. It is translated as CASSIDGRTNYGYTF.

This chain connects TRBV5-1 to TRBJ1-2; tentatively, D is TRBD1 (6 bases). The germline gives CDR1 SGHRS, CDR2 YFSETQ. With 0 bases removed from V and 4 bases from J, the gap between germline ends came to 10 bases. This CDR3 has 14 amino acids. The CDR3, as DNA: TGCGCCAGCAGCTTGGCCGGGACAAGCTATGGCTACACCTTC. The encoded protein is CASSLAGTSYGYTF.

The table lists this clonotype with many counts. The V and J genes are TRBV7-6 and TRBJ1-1; 8 positions match TRBD1. This CDR3 region has 16 residues. Germline V gives CDR1 SGHVS, CDR2 FNYEAQ. Trimming removed 3 bases from V and 2 bases from J; junction bases left unmatched: 8. The chain's CDR3 is CASSFTGTGFNTEAFF. The CDR3 nucleotides read TGTGCCAGCAGCTTCACGGGGACAGGCTTTAACACTGAAGCTTTCTTT.

This clonotype was observed a few times. The rearrangement joins TRBV7-2 to TRBJ2-3; TRBD2 matches 8 bases. Germline values: CDR1 SGHTA, CDR2 FQGNSA. V trimming: 2 bases; J trimming: 1 base; junction bases outside the gene matches: 8. This CDR3 is 17 amino acids long. CDR3 nucleotides: TGTGCCAGCAGCTTAAGGGTGCGGGGGGACCGCACAGATACGCAGTATTTT. It yields the protein CASSLRVRGDRTDTQYF.

This clonotype turned up a few times. The rearrangement joins TRBV19 to TRBJ2-1, with D uncertain. The length of the CDR3 is 16 residues. Deletions cut 1 base from V and 5 bases from J, with 15 bases between. Looked up from germline, CDR1 is LNHDA and CDR2 is SQIVND (reference sequence). The CDR3 nucleotides read TGTGCCAGTAGTATAGGGTTAGTTCGGAAAAACAATGAGCAGTTCTTC. Translated: CASSIGLVRKNNEQFF.

The chain recombines TRBV5-1 with TRBJ2-5, with 14 bases lining up with TRBD2. The germline V gene has CDR1 SGHRS and CDR2 YFSETQ. The CDR3 length is 17 residues. Trimming took 0 bases from V and 4 from J; bases not matched to a gene: 5. The CDR3: CASSLETSGGEGETQYF. The CDR3 DNA is TGCGCCAGCAGCTTGGAGACTAGCGGGGGGGAAGGAGAGACCCAGTACTTC.

This clonotype appeared once. The chain carries TRBV6-2 or TRBV6-3 and TRBJ2-5; TRBD1 matches at 8 bases. J lost 1 base, V lost 6 bases, and 7 bases had no gene match. The CDR3 runs 15 residues. CDR1 and CDR2 from the germline V gene are MNHEY and SVGEGT. The CDR3 sequence is CASRPQGVGQETQYF. Here the CDR3 DNA reads TGTGCCAGCAGACCACAGGGGGTAGGCCAAGAGACCCAGTACTTC.

The V and J genes are TRBV7-8 and TRBJ2-7, with D perhaps given as TRBD1 or TRBD2 (5 bases each). CDR3 length: 14 residues. Germline CDR1 and CDR2: SGHVS and FQNEAQ. Trimming took off 3 bases at V and 5 bases at J, with 14 bases between the two ends. Here the CDR3 reads CASSFTGAYDEQYF. DNA for the CDR3: TGTGCCAGCAGCTTCACCGGGGCATACGACGAGCAGTACTTC.

This clonotype was found a few times. V usage is TRBV7-3 and J usage is TRBJ2-1, with D unclear. The CDR3 length is 11 residues. The V and J ends lost 4 bases and 8 bases respectively, with 6 bases between them. Germline V gives CDR1 SGHTA, CDR2 FQGTGA. The CDR3 DNA follows: TGTGCCAGCAGCTCGAGTGATGAGCAGTTCTTC. Amino acid sequence: CASSSSDEQFF.

The chain has TRBV7-8 and TRBJ1-2, with 12 bases aligning to TRBD1. V gave up 4 bases and J gave up 4 bases; unmatched junction bases: 1. CDR1 SGHVS and CDR2 FQNEAQ come from the germline V gene. CDR3 length: 14 residues. The DNA for the CDR3 is TGTGCCAGCAGCTGGGGACAGGGGGCCTATGGCTACACCTTC. Its protein is CASSWGQGAYGYTF.

Points on this clonotype: A much larger clone differs by one base, so this may be a read error. The rearrangement uses TRBV10-2 and TRBJ2-4, with TRBD1 matching over 10 bases. This CDR3 contains 17 residues. CDR1 WSHSY and CDR2 SAAADI come from the germline V gene. V was clipped by 5 bases and J by 8 bases; unmatched bases: 15. The CDR3 here is CASSKDETGGDWDIQYF. The CDR3 region has the DNA TGCGCCAGCAGTAAGGATGAGACAGGGGGCGACTGGGACATTCAGTACTTC.

The rearrangement links TRBV7-9 to TRBJ1-5, with no clear D. CDR1 SEHNR and CDR2 FQNEAQ come from the germline V gene (reference sequence). Trimming shortened V by 6 bases and J by 5 bases, and 11 bases separated the two germline ends. This CDR3 is built from 13 residues. In nucleotides, the CDR3 is TGTGCCAGCAGGGGCGATTGGGATCAGCCCCAGCATTTT. Protein: CASRGDWDQPQHF.

Details on this clonotype: A much bigger clone sits one base away, suggesting this may be a read error. V and J are TRBV19 and TRBJ2-1, with D unclear. This CDR3 contains 17 residues. Germline CDR1 and CDR2: LNHDA and SQIVND (reference sequence). The ends were cut back, 3 bases at V and 12 bases at J, with 27 bases in the middle. The DNA of the CDR3 is TGTGCCAGTAGTATCGTGGGTGTAGAAGGCCCCTGGTACGTGCAGTTCTTC. Its protein is CASSIVGVEGPWYVQFF.

In its sample, this clonotype was seen a few times. V and J are TRBV5-1 and TRBJ2-1; 7 bases map to TRBD2. The V gene's germline CDR1 is SGHRS and CDR2 YFSETQ. CDR3 length: 12 residues. The V segment lost 1 base and the J segment 9 bases; nucleotides outside the gene matches: 1. Here the CDR3 DNA reads TGCGCCAGCAGCTTGTCGGGAGGTGAGCAGTTCTTC. Protein sequence: CASSLSGGEQFF.

This clonotype appeared a few times. The chain has TRBV4-1 and TRBJ2-1, with D unresolved. Germline loops: CDR1 MGHRA, CDR2 YSYEKL. V was cut by 0 bases and J by 0 bases, with 9 bases left in between. The CDR3 length is 16 residues. The CDR3 region is CASSQELGNSYNEQFF. Here the CDR3 DNA reads TGCGCCAGCAGCCAAGAGTTAGGGAACTCCTACAATGAGCAGTTCTTC.

This clonotype has more than one count but fewer than ten. The CDR3 loop reads CASGGQTNTEAFF. CDR3 DNA: TGTGCCAGCGGGGGACAGACGAACACTGAAGCTTTCTTT. V and J are TRBV6-1 and TRBJ1-1; 7 nucleotides align to TRBD1. Germline assignment: CDR1 MNHNS and CDR2 SASEGT. The CDR3 consists of 13 residues. V gave up 8 bases and J gave up 1 base; unmatched junction bases: 4.

This clonotype was counted a few times. This sequence joins TRBV6-6 and TRBJ2-1, with TRBD2 identical over 11 bases. Trimming removed 8 bases from V and 0 bases from J; junction bases left unmatched: 9. CDR1 and CDR2 (germline): MNHNY, SVGAGI (reference sequence). The CDR3 runs to 17 residues. The CDR3 spells CASAKTSGASSYNEQFF. The CDR3 nucleotides are TGTGCCAGCGCGAAGACTAGCGGGGCCAGCTCCTACAATGAGCAGTTCTTC.

The chain's CDR3 is CASSEMGTTYEQYF. DNA for the CDR3: TGTGCCAGCAGTGAAATGGGGACCACCTACGAGCAGTACTTC. This chain connects TRBV6-1 to TRBJ2-7; D assignment may be TRBD1 or TRBD2 (5 bases each). This CDR3 is 14 amino acids long. Germline CDR1 and CDR2: MNHNS and SASEGT. Trimming removed 2 bases from V and 2 bases from J, with 10 bases in between.

The chain has TRBV6-2 or TRBV6-3 and TRBJ2-5; 10 nucleotides line up with TRBD1. With 2 bases clipped from V and 5 bases from J, the junction kept 14 bases outside the gene matches. The germline gives CDR1 MNHEY, CDR2 SVGEGT. This CDR3 has 18 amino acids. CDR3 in amino acids: CASSYPLGQGDSQETQYF. CDR3 in DNA: TGTGCCAGCAGTTACCCCCTCGGACAGGGGGATTCCCAGGAGACCCAGTACTTC.

This chain connects TRBV19 to TRBJ1-6; tentative D call: TRBD1 (6 bases). The CDR3 is made up of 18 amino acids. The ends were cut back, 1 base at V and 8 bases at J, with 21 bases in the middle. From germline, CDR1 is LNHDA and CDR2 SQIVND (reference sequence). The CDR3: CASSIARDTPAVDSPLHF. DNA of the CDR3: TGTGCCAGTAGTATAGCCCGGGACACCCCCGCGGTGGATTCACCCCTCCACTTT.

J is TRBJ1-1 and V is TRBV20-1; possible D gene TRBD1, 6 bases. Germline V gene lookup returns CDR1 DFQATT and CDR2 SNEGSKA (reference sequence). CDR3 length: 14 residues. V dropped 0 bases and J dropped 2 bases, with 10 bases sitting between them. For the CDR3, the DNA is TGCAGTGCTAGAGATGCGGACAGAAACACTGAAGCTTTCTTT. Translating gives CSARDADRNTEAFF.

V is TRBV2 and J is TRBJ2-7; unclear D gene. The CDR3 contains 14 residues. With 5 bases removed from V and 0 bases from J, the gap between germline ends came to 11 bases. CDR1 is SNHLY, CDR2 FYNNEI, per germline. CDR3 DNA: TGTGCCAGCAGTCCCCTTCCAGGCTCCTACGAGCAGTACTTC. Its protein product is CASSPLPGSYEQYF.

The rearrangement links TRBV6-1 to TRBJ2-7; 7 bases line up with TRBD1. There are 14 residues in the CDR3. The germline V gene has CDR1 MNHNS and CDR2 SASEGT. Trimming took 6 bases from V and 2 from J; bases not matched to a gene: 7. The CDR3 region has the DNA TGTGCCAGCAGCCGCCGGGACAGACCCTACGAGCAGTACTTC. It yields the protein CASSRRDRPYEQYF.